Shown below are 21 T cell receptor beta chains from a single sample sequenced in a study of tumor-infiltrating lymphocytes in primary liver carcinoma. A primer in the constant region served to generate TCR beta cDNA from about 480 ng of total RNA. A slightly modified ARM-PCR protocol with three nested multiplex PCR rounds produced these TCR beta libraries. Both of the initial two PCR rounds ran for around 9 cycles and employed TRBV1-TRBV30 forward primers alongside a C-beta reverse primer. A single record per CDR3 protein comes from TCRdb applying MiXCR to the multiplex PCR reads. The profile shows 95,000 to 100,000 distinct CDR3 sequences, 55% to 80% of them singletons. For each extraction, RNA and DNA were obtained together from 20-30 mg of unsorted bulk tissue. The sample was liver tumor tissue from sampling region 2. Subset in this sample: tumor region T2, inferior pole. The origin of the receptors is a woman aged 55-70 years with primary liver carcinoma and hepatitis B virus infection.

Comments on this clonotype: The CDR3 end shows no conserved phenylalanine or tryptophan, and so a read error is likely. The chain carries TRBV28 and TRBJ1-1, with TRBD1 matching 8 bases. The CDR3 has 14 amino acids. Germline V CDR1 and CDR2: MDHEN, SYDVKM. The V gene end was trimmed by 7 bases and the J gene end by 4 bases; junction bases not matched to a gene: 8. The CDR3 spells CASMGGQVGTEAFY. The CDR3 nucleotides read TGTGCCAGCATGGGGGGACAGGTGGGCACTGAAGCTTTCTAT.

Note on this clonotype: The CDR3 end shows no conserved phenylalanine or tryptophan, and so a read error is likely. The chain employs TRBV11-2 and TRBJ2-1; D perhaps matches TRBD2 (6 bases). V lost 8 bases, J lost 8 bases, and 19 bases lay in between. CDR1 and CDR2 from the germline V gene are SGHAT and FQNNGV. The CDR3 has 14 residues. Here the CDR3 reads CASGSMAGTHEQFL. CDR3 sequence (DNA): TGTGCCAGCGGCTCCATGGCGGGGACGCATGAGCAGTTCCTC.

This clonotype was seen repeatedly, ten times or more. The chain carries TRBV28 and TRBJ2-2; D is perhaps TRBD2 (6 bases). Trimming took 8 bases from V and 7 from J, leaving 26 bases between them. Germline lookup yields CDR1 MDHEN and CDR2 SYDVKM. CDR3 size: 17 residues. CDR3 sequence (DNA): TGTGCCAGCGGGCCAGGTGTAGGGTCGGGAGCGATCGGGGAGCTGTTTTTT. It codes for CASGPGVGSGAIGELFF. Together with reference TRBV28 and TRBJ2-2, the CDR3 gives the full variable domain: DVKVTQSSRYLVKRTGEKVFLECVQDMDHENMFWYRQDPGLGLRLIYFSYDVKMKEKGDIPEGYSVSREKKERFSLILESASTNQTSMYLCASGPGVGSGAIGELFFGEGSRLTVL.

A note on this clonotype: A read error is likely, as this CDR3 ends without the conserved phenylalanine or tryptophan. The chain joins TRBV11-2 to TRBJ2-1; either TRBD1 or TRBD2 may supply D (5 bases each). The CDR3 covers 16 residues. Germline V lookup: CDR1 SGHAT, CDR2 FQNNGV. CDR3 bases: TGTGCAAGCAGCTTAGATCTGACGGGTGGGGACGATGAGCAGTTCTCC. Amino acid sequence: CASSLDLTGGDDEQFS.

The chain joins TRBV4-2 to TRBJ2-5; weak D call: TRBD2 (5 bases). The CDR3 sequence is 15 residues long. With 4 bases removed from V and 5 bases from J, the gap between germline ends came to 17 bases. Germline-derived CDR1 and CDR2 are LGHNA and YNFKEQ. The CDR3 nucleotides read TGTGCCAGCAGCCCCACCCCGGGATCAAAGGAGACCCAGTACTTC. It specifies CASSPTPGSKETQYF.

About this clonotype: The junction and the germline gene differ at one end; a read error may be behind it. The chain couples TRBV29-1 to TRBJ2-2; 11 bases fit TRBD2. There are 17 residues in the CDR3. Germline V gives CDR1 SQVTM, CDR2 ANQGSEA. The CDR3 loop is CSVGADGSGREHGELFF. In DNA, the CDR3 is TGCAGTGTTGGGGCAGATGGTAGCGGGAGGGAACACGGGGAGCTGTTTTTT.

This sequence joins TRBV6-2 or TRBV6-3 and TRBJ2-4, with 9 positions matching TRBD2. CDR1 and CDR2 (germline): MNHEY, SVGEGT. The CDR3 extends over 17 amino acids. The ends lost 6 bases at V and 4 bases at J; junction bases unmatched: 13. As DNA, the CDR3 is TGTGCCAGCAGATCGGGGACTAGCCGGATAGGTAAAAACATTCAGTACTTC. Amino acids: CASRSGTSRIGKNIQYF.

In regard to this clonotype: It may be a read error: a sequence one base away is much more abundant. V and J are TRBV28 and TRBJ1-2, with 9 bases fitting TRBD1. Germline V gives CDR1 MDHEN, CDR2 SYDVKM. The CDR3 totals 16 residues. CDR3: CASRPLPGTGYYGHTF. The CDR3 region has the DNA TGTGCCAGCAGACCACTTCCCGGGACAGGGTACTATGGCCACACCTTC.

This clonotype occurred once. A read error may be the cause here, since a much bigger clone is one base away. The chain joins TRBV5-1 to TRBJ2-1; TRBD2 matches 11 bases. Trimming at V came to 0 bases and at J to 9 bases, leaving 5 bases not matched to a gene. There are 15 residues in the CDR3. The germline V gene encodes CDR1 SGHRS and CDR2 YFSETQ. As DNA, the CDR3 is TGCGCCAGCAGCTTGGGACTAGCGGGAATAGGTGAGCAGTTCTTC. Translated: CASSLGLAGIGEQFF.

Many counts were recorded for this clonotype. The J gene is TRBJ2-7, the V gene TRBV6-1, with TRBD2 matching over 12 bases. Per the germline V gene, CDR1 is MNHNS and CDR2 is SASEGT. CDR3 length: 17 residues. V dropped 2 bases and J dropped 6; count of bases not matched to a gene: 11. CDR3 amino acids: CASSERAPSGRVTEQYF. The CDR3 DNA follows: TGTGCCAGCAGTGAAAGAGCTCCTAGCGGGAGGGTTACCGAGCAGTACTTC.

On this clonotype: It may be a read error: a sequence one base away is much more abundant. The CDR3 end shows no conserved phenylalanine or tryptophan, and so a read error is likely. This rearrangement joins TRBV5-4 to TRBJ2-5, with D perhaps TRBD1 (6 bases). Trimming left V 2 bases short and J 0 bases short, with 20 bases between. Germline V gene sequence: CDR1 SGHNT, CDR2 YYREEE (reference sequence). CDR3 length: 18 amino acids. CDR3 sequence reads: CASSFGAPGHGNQETQYL. The CDR3 DNA is TGTGCCAGCAGCTTTGGGGCCCCGGGACACGGAAACCAAGAGACCCAGTACTTA.

This clonotype was recorded once. A read error may be the cause here, since a much bigger clone is one base away. This chain links TRBV2 with TRBJ2-7, with 8 bases aligning to TRBD1. Germline CDR1 SNHLY, CDR2 FYNNEI. The CDR3 loop spans 14 amino acids. The DNA for the CDR3 is TGTGCCAGCACCGCGGACAGGGTACGGTACGATCAGTACTTC. It yields the protein CASTADRVRYDQYF.

The table lists this clonotype with many counts. The rearrangement links TRBV5-6 to TRBJ2-1, with 13 bases aligning to TRBD2. The CDR3 length is 16 residues. V shed 4 bases, J shed 8 bases, and the junction held 9 bases outside the gene matches. CDR1 SGHDT and CDR2 YYEEEE come from the germline V gene. This chain's CDR3 is CASSGMTSGRSHEQFF. The CDR3 coding sequence is TGTGCCAGCAGCGGCATGACTAGCGGGAGGTCCCATGAGCAGTTCTTC.

The chain uses TRBV9 and TRBJ2-2; 7 nucleotides align to TRBD2. Germline CDR1 and CDR2: SGDLS and YYNGEE. This CDR3 comprises 18 residues. The V segment lost 0 bases and the J segment 3 bases; nucleotides outside the gene matches: 11. CDR3 in amino acids: CASSVGNTYGGYTGELFF. In nucleotides, the CDR3 is TGTGCCAGCAGCGTAGGGAACACCTACGGGGGGTACACCGGGGAGCTGTTTTTT. The entire variable domain, with the rest obtained from reference TRBV9 and TRBJ2-2, is as follows: DSGVTQTPKHLITATGQRVTLRCSPRSGDLSVYWYQQSLDQGLQFLIQYYNGEERAKGNILERFSAQQFPDLHSELNLSSLELGDSALYFCASSVGNTYGGYTGELFFGEGSRLTVL.

This clonotype was observed once. At one end the junction does not follow the germline gene, possibly because of a read error. The gene calls are TRBV11-2 and TRBJ2-1, with D hard to call. The CDR3 is made up of 17 amino acids. Germline V CDR1 and CDR2: SGHAT, FQNNGV. CDR3 nucleotide sequence: TGCGCCAGCAGCTTAGGTCGACGTGGTATCTCCTACAATGAGCAGTTCTTC. The encoded protein is CASSLGRRGISYNEQFF.

A single count supports this clonotype. An end of the junction does not agree with germline; a read error may underlie this. J is TRBJ2-3 and V is TRBV29-1; 13 bases align to TRBD2. The germline V gene has CDR1 SQVTM and CDR2 ANQGSEA. This CDR3 has 15 amino acids. CDR3: CSVDRLAGGTDTHYF. The CDR3 coding sequence is TGCAGCGTTGATCGACTAGCGGGGGGCACAGATACGCACTACTTT.

This clonotype has just a few counts. This chain connects TRBV28 to TRBJ2-5; 7 nucleotides agree with TRBD1. Germline trimming cut 4 bases from V and 5 bases from J; bases unmatched to any gene: 10. CDR1 MDHEN and CDR2 SYDVKM come from the germline V gene. The CDR3 totals 15 residues. CDR3 amino acids: CASSSAELGGETQYF. For the CDR3, the DNA is TGTGCCAGCAGTTCGGCGGAACTAGGGGGCGAGACCCAGTACTTC.

Concerning this clonotype itself: The conserved final phenylalanine or tryptophan is absent from the CDR3, which likely points to a read error. V gene TRBV6-1 combines with J gene TRBJ2-7; D is ambiguous. The CDR3 extends over 12 amino acids. Trimming took off 4 bases at V and 3 bases at J, with 7 bases between the two ends. In germline, CDR1 is MNHNS, CDR2 SASEGT. The CDR3 loop is CASSVRYYEQYI. As DNA, the CDR3 is TGTGCCAGCAGTGTCCGATACTACGAGCAGTACATC.

As concerns this clonotype: At one end the junction does not follow the germline gene, possibly because of a read error. The rearrangement joins TRBV27 to TRBJ2-7; possible D gene TRBD1, 5 bases. This CDR3 is 14 amino acids long. Per germline, CDR1 MNHEY and CDR2 SMNVEV (reference sequence). CDR3 region: CVSSSGNVAYEQYF. CDR3 DNA: TGTGTCAGCAGTTCAGGGAACGTTGCCTACGAGCAGTACTTC.

This clonotype was seen only a few times. The chain couples TRBV18 to TRBJ1-5, with D unclear. The CDR3 consists of 15 residues. V was pared by 2 bases and J by 4 bases, with 12 bases between. The germline V gene encodes CDR1 KGHSH and CDR2 LQKENI. The CDR3 protein is CASSPEGYGNQPQHF. CDR3 bases: TGTGCCAGCTCACCAGAAGGTTACGGAAATCAGCCCCAGCATTTT.

On this clonotype: One junction end disagrees with the germline gene, perhaps due to a read error. CDR3 in DNA: TGTGCCGACAGCTTAGATCGAGGAGATACGGAGTATTTT. It specifies CADSLDRGDTEYF. The rearrangement links TRBV11-2 to TRBJ2-3; tentatively, D is TRBD1 (5 bases). From germline, CDR1 is SGHAT and CDR2 FQNNGV. The CDR3 is 13 residues long.